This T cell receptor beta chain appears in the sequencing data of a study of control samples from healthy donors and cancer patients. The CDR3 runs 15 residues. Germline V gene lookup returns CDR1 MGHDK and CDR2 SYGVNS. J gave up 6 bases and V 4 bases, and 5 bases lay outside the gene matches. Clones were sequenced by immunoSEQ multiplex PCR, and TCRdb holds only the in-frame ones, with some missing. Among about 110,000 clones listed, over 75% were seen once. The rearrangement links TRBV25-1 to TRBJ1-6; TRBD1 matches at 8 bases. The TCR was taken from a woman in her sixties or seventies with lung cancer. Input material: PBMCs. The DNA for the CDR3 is TGTGCCAGCAGTGTGACAGGGGACTTTAATTCACCCCTCCACTTT. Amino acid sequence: CASSVTGDFNSPLHF.